This TCR beta chain was obtained from a study of blood T cell repertoires in COVID-19. Across the study: Material from acute and convalescent COVID-19 was sourced from the United States, Italy and Spain. T cells, B-cell-depleted T cells, or PBMCs provided the cDNA or gDNA that served as material.

The method was immunoSEQ multiplex PCR; TCRdb's version includes in-frame clones alone and lacks a portion of them. The data contain about 250,000 clones, about 85% of them singletons. This clone was detected only once. What was sequenced was peripheral blood. This receptor was identified in a human donor with COVID-19, enrolled during active disease. The donor label of this sample is uncertain.

The chain's CDR3 is CASSVSAGPYSGNTIYF. The CDR3 nucleotides are TGTGCCAGCAGTGTTTCTGCAGGGCCCTACTCTGGAAACACCATATATTTT. The chain links TRBV6-1 to TRBJ1-3; D is possibly TRBD1 (5 bases). Trimming left V 4 bases short and J 0 bases short, with 16 bases between. Germline V gene data show CDR1 as MNHNS and CDR2 as SASEGT. The CDR3 is made up of 17 amino acids.